Below are 2 T cell receptor beta chains sequenced from a single sample in a study of blood T cell repertoires in COVID-19. Method: immunoSEQ multiplex PCR; TCRdb's copy keeps in-frame clones and lacks some. This table has hundreds of thousands of clones, less than 90% appearing once. Sequencing input: PBMCs or T cells enriched from blood (not recorded which). The receptors here all came from a woman aged 30 to 39 who had recovered from COVID-19.

This clone has more than one count but fewer than ten. This sequence joins TRBV7-6 and TRBJ2-2; TRBD2 matches 9 bases. The CDR3 totals 15 residues. Per the germline V gene, CDR1 is SGHVS and CDR2 is FNYEAQ. The junction had 4 bases not matched to a gene; V was cut back by 1 base and J by 7 bases. The CDR3 DNA reads TGTGCCAGCAGCTTAGTTAGCGGGAGTGACGGGGAGCTGTTTTTT. Amino acids: CASSLVSGSDGELFF. Full variable domain (rest looked up from reference TRBV7-6 and TRBJ2-2): GAGVSQSPRYKVTKRGQDVALRCDPISGHVSLYWYRQALGQGPEFLTYFNYEAQQDKSGLPNDRFSAERPEGSISTLTIQRTEQRDSAMYRCASSLVSGSDGELFFGEGSRLTVL.

The chain carries TRBV5-8 and TRBJ2-7; the D gene is possibly TRBD1 (6 bases). The CDR3 length is 12 residues. V lost 4 bases, J lost 6 bases, and 11 bases lay in between. Germline V lookup: CDR1 SGHTS, CDR2 YDEGEE. The CDR3 coding sequence is TGTGCCAGCAGCCTACAGGGTGGCGAGCAGTACTTC. Translated: CASSLQGGEQYF.